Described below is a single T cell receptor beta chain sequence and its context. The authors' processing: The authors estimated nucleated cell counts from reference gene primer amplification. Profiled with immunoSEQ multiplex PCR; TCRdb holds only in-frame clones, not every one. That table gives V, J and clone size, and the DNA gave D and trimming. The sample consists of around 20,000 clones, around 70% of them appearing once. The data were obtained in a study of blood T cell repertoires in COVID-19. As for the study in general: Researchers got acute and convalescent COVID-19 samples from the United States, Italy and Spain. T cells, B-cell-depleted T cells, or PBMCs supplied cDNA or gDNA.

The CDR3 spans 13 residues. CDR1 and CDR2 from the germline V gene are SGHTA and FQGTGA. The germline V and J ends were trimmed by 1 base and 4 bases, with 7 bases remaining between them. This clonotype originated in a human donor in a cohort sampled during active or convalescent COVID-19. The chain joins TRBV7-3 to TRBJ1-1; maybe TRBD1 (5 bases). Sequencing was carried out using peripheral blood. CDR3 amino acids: CASSLRRGTEAFF. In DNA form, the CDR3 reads TGTGCCAGCAGCTTAAGGAGGGGCACTGAAGCTTTCTTT. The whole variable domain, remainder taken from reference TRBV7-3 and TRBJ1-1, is GAGVSQTPSNKVTEKGKYVELRCDPISGHTALYWYRQSLGQGPEFLIYFQGTGAADDSGLPNDRFFAVRPEGSVSTLKIQRTERGDSAVYLCASSLRRGTEAFFGQGTRLTVV.